One T cell receptor beta chain is described in this entry. Its antigen is unidentified. CDR3 size: 13 residues. Per the germline V gene, CDR1 is SNHLY and CDR2 is FYNNEI. The V gene lost 4 bases and the J gene lost 1 base, with 7 bases spanning the gap. TCRdb keeps only in-frame clones here, not all; method: immunoSEQ multiplex PCR. The sample holds tens of thousands of clones, around 70% seen once. This specimen belongs to a study of vaccination effects on CD4 cells after COVID-19. Peptide-pool stimulation followed by sequencing identified expanded antigen-specific CD4+ clonotypes in the ViraFEST assay. The authors isolated CD4+ T cells after ten to eleven days of culture. IL-2 medium supplanted half the medium on days 3 and 7.

This receptor was taken from a human donor who received a COVID-19 vaccine. The chain employs TRBV2 and TRBJ1-1; D is undetermined. The sample here was CD4+ T cells from PBMCs cultured with HCoV-229E spike peptides, taken before COVID-19 vaccination. The CDR3 reads CASSVVENTEAFF. DNA of the CDR3: TGTGCCAGCAGTGTGGTGGAGAACACTGAAGCTTTCTTT.